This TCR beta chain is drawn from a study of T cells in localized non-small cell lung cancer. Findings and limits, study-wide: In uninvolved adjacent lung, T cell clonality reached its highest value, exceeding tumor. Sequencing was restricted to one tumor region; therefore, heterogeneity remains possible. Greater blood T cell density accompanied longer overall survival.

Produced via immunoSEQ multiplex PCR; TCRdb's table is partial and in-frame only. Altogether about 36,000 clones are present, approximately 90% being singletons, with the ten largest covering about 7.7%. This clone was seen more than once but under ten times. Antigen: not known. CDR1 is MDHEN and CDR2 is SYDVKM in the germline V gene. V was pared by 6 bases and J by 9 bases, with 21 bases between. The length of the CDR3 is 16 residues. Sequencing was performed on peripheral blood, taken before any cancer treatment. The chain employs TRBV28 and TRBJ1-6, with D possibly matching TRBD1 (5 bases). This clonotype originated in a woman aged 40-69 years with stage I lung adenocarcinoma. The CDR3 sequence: CASSLAHSGSRSPLHF. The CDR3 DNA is TGTGCCAGCAGCTTGGCCCACTCAGGGTCTCGTTCACCCCTCCACTTT.